This record concerns one TCR beta chain sequence. Seattle enrolled patients during active infection and tracked them longitudinally. TCRdb keeps only in-frame clones here, not all; method: immunoSEQ multiplex PCR. The sample consists of about 270,000 clones, around 88% of them appearing once. The germline gives CDR1 SGHRS, CDR2 YFSETQ. The CDR3 totals 16 residues. With V trimmed by 4 bases and J by 0 bases, 3 bases remained unmatched. This specimen comes from a study of blood T cell repertoires in COVID-19. The TCR comes from a woman aged 65 to 85 with COVID-19, enrolled during active disease. Sample: peripheral blood. This chain joins TRBV5-1 and TRBJ2-7; 14 nucleotides line up with TRBD2. CDR3 amino acids: CASSRTSGGTSYEQYF. Written as DNA, the CDR3 is TGCGCCAGCAGCCGGACTAGCGGGGGGACCTCCTACGAGCAGTACTTC.